This T cell receptor (beta chain) was found in a study of control samples from healthy donors and cancer patients. CDR1 is SGHNT and CDR2 is YENEEA in the germline V gene. The length of the CDR3 is 13 residues. V was pared by 3 bases and J by 12 bases, with 17 bases between. Libraries were prepared by immunoSEQ multiplex PCR; TCRdb keeps only in-frame clonotypes and omits some of them. This table holds about 140,000 clones, around 90% found once. The chain carries TRBV11-3 and TRBJ1-1, with D maybe TRBD1 (5 bases). This receptor was obtained from a man aged 25 to 40 in good health. Material: blood. The CDR3 DNA sequence: TGTGCCAGCAGCTTGGGAGGGGCGTGGAAAACTTTCTTT. It specifies CASSLGGAWKTFF.